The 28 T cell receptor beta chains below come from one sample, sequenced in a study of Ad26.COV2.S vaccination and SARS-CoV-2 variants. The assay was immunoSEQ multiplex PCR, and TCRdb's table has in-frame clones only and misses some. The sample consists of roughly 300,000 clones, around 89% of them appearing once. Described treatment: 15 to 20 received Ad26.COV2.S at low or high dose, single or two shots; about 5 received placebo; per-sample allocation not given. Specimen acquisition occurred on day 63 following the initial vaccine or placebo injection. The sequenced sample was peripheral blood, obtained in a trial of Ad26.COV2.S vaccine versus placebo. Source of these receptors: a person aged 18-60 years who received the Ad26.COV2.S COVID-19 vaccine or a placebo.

The CDR3 region is CASSLAGRADTEAFF. In DNA, the CDR3 is TGTGCCAGCAGCTTGGCCGGGAGAGCGGACACTGAAGCTTTCTTT. This chain connects TRBV5-4 to TRBJ1-1, with D uncertain. The CDR3 spans 15 residues. The germline gives CDR1 SGHNT, CDR2 YYREEE (reference sequence). Trimming took off 0 bases at V and 3 bases at J, with 12 bases between the two ends.

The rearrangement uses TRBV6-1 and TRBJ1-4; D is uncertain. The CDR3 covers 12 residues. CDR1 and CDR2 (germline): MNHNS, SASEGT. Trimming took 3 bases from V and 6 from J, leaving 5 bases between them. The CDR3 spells CASSDFDEKLFF. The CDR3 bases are TGTGCCAGCAGTGATTTCGATGAAAAACTGTTTTTT.

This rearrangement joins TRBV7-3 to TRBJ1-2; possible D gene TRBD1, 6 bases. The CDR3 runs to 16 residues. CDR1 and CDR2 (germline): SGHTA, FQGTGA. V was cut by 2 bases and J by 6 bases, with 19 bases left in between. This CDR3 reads CASSLGQGIGLDGYTF. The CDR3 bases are TGTGCCAGCAGCTTAGGCCAGGGGATAGGCCTCGATGGCTACACCTTC.

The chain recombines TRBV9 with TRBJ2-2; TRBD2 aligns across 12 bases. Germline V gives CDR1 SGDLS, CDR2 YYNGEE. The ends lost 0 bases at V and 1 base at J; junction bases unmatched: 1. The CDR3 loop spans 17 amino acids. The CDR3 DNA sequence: TGTGCCAGCAGCGTAGGGACTAGCGGGGTGAACACCGGGGAGCTGTTTTTT. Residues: CASSVGTSGVNTGELFF.

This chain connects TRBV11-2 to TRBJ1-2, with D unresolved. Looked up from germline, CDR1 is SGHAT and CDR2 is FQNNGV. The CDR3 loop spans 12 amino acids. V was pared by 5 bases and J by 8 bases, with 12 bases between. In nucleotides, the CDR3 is TGTGCCAGCAGCCATGGCAGAGGAGGCTACACCTTC. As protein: CASSHGRGGYTF.

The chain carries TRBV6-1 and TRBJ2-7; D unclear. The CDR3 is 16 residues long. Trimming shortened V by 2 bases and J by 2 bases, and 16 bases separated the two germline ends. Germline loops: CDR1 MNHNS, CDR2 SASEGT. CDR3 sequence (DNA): TGTGCCAGCAGTGAAACCCCCCCAAGGGTCGCCTACGAGCAGTACTTC. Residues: CASSETPPRVAYEQYF.

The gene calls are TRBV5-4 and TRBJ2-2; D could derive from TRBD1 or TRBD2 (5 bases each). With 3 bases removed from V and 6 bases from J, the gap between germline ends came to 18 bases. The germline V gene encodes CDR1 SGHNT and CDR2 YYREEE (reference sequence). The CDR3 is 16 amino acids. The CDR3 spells CASSSPNPGASGELFF. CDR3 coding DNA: TGTGCCAGCAGCTCCCCTAATCCCGGGGCATCCGGGGAGCTGTTTTTT.

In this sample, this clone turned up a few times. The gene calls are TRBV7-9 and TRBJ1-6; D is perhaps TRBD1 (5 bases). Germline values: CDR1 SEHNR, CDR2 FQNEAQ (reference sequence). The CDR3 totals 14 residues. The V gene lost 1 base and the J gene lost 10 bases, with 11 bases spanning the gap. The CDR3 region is CASSLGGLISPLHF. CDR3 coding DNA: TGTGCCAGCAGCTTAGGGGGCTTGATCTCACCCCTCCACTTT.

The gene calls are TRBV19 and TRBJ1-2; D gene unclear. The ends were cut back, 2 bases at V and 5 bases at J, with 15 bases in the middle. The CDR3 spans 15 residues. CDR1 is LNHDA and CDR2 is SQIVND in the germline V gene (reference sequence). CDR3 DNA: TGTGCCAGTAGTATAAACGGATTCCGCGAGTATGGCTACACCTTC. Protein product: CASSINGFREYGYTF.

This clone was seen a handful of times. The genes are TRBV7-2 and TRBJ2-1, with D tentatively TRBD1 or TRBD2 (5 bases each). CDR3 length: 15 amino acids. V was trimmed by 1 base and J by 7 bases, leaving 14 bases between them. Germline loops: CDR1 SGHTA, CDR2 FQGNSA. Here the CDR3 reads CASSLEPARENEQFF. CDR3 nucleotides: TGTGCCAGCAGCTTAGAACCGGCCAGGGAGAATGAGCAGTTCTTC.

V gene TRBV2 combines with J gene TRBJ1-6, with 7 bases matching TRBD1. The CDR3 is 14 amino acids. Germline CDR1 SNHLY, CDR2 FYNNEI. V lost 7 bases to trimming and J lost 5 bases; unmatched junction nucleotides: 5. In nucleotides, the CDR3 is TGTGCCAGCAATGTACAGGGGAATAATTCACCCCTCCACTTT. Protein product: CASNVQGNNSPLHF.

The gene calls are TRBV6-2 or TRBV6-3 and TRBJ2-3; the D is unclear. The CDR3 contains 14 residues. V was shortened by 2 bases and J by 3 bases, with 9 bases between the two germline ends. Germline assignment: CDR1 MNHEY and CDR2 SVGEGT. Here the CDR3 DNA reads TGTGCCAGCAGTTACCAAGGAACAACAGATACGCAGTATTTT. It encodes CASSYQGTTDTQYF.

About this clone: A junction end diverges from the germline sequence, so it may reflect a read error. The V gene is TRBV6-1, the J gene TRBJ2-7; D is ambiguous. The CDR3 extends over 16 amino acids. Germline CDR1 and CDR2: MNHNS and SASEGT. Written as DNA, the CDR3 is TGTGCCAGCAGCGAAGCGATCGGCAGTTCTTTCTACGAGCAGTACTTC. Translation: CASSEAIGSSFYEQYF.

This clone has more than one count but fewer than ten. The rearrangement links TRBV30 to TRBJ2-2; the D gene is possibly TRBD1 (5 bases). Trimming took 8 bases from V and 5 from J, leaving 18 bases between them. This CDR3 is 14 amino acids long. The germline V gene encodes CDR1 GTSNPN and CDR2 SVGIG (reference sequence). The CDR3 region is CALWAGLGTGELFF. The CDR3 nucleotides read TGTGCCCTATGGGCAGGGTTGGGGACCGGGGAGCTGTTTTTT.

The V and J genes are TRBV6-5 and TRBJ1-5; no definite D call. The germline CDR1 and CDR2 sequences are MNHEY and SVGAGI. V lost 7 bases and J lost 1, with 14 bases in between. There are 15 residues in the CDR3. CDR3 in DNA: TGTGCCAGCATTTGGAGGGTGGGGAGCAATCAGCCCCAGCATTTT. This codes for CASIWRVGSNQPQHF.

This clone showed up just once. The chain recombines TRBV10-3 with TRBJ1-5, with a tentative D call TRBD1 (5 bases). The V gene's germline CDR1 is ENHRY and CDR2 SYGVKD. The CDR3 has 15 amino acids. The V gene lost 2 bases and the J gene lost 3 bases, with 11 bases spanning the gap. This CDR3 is CAISEGGGDNQPQHF. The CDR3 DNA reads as TGTGCCATCAGTGAGGGCGGAGGGGACAATCAGCCCCAGCATTTT.

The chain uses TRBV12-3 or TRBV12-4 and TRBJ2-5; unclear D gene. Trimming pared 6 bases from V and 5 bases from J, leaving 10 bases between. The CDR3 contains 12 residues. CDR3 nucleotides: TGTGCCAGCAGCTCCATCCGGGAGACCCAGTACTTC. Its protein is CASSSIRETQYF.

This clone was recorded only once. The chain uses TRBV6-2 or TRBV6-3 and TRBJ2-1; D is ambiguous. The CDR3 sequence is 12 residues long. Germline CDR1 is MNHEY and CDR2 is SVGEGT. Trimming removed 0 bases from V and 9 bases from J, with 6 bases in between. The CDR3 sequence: CASSYSVGEQFF. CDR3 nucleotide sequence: TGTGCCAGCAGTTACTCGGTGGGTGAGCAGTTCTTC.

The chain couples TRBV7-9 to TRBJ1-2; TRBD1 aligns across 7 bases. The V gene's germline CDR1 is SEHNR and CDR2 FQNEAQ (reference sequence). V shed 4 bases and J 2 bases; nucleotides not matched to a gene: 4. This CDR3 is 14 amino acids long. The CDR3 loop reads CASSWGQSNYGYTF. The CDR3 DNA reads TGTGCCAGCAGCTGGGGACAGTCCAACTATGGCTACACCTTC.

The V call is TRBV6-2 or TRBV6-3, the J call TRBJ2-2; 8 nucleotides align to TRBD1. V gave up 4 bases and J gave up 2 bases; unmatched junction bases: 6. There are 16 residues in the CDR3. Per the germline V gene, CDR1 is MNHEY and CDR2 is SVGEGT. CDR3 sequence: CASSSRQGSNTGELFF. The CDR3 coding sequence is TGTGCCAGCAGTTCCCGACAGGGGTCTAACACCGGGGAGCTGTTTTTT.

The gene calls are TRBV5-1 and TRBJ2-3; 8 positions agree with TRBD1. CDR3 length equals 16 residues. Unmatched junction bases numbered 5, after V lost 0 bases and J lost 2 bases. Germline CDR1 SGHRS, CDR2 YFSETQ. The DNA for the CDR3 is TGCGCCAGCAGCTTGGGTACAGGGGGGAACACAGATACGCAGTATTTT. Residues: CASSLGTGGNTDTQYF.

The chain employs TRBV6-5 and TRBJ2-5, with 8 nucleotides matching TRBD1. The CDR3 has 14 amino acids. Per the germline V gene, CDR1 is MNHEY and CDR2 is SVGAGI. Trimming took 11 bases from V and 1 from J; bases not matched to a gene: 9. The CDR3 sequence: CAPPTGESQETQYF. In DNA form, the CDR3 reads TGTGCCCCCCCGACAGGGGAAAGCCAAGAGACCCAGTACTTC.

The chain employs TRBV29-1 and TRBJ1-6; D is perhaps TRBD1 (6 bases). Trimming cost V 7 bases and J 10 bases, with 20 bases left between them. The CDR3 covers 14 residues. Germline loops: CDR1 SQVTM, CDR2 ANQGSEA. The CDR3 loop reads CSARGAGAGSPLHF. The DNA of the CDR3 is TGCAGCGCCCGGGGGGCAGGGGCCGGGTCACCCCTCCACTTT. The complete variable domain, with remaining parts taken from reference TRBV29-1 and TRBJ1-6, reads SAVISQKPSRDICQRGTSLTIQCQVDSQVTMMFWYRQQPGQSLTLIATANQGSEATYESGFVIDKFPISRPNLTFSTLTVSNMSPEDSSIYLCSARGAGAGSPLHFGNGTRLTVT.

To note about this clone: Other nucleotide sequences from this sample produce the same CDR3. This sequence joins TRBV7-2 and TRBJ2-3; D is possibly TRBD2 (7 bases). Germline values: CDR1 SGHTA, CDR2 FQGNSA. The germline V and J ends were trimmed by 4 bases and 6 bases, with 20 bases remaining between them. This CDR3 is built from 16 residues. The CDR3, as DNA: TGTGCCAGCAGCTCCCGGGGGGCGGGAGTCTTGGATACGCAGTATTTT. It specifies CASSSRGAGVLDTQYF.

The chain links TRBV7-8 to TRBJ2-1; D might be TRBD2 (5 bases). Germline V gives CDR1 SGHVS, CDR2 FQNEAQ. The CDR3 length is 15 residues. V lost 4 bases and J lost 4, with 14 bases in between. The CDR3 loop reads CASSSRDYPYNEQFF. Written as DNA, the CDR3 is TGTGCCAGCAGCTCCAGAGACTACCCATACAATGAGCAGTTCTTC.

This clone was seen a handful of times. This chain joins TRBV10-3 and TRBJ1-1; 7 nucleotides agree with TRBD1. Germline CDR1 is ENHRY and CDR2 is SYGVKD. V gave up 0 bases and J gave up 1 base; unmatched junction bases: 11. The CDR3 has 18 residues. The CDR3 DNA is TGTGCCATCAGTGAGTCGAAGGGGGCAGGGGGTTGGAACACTGAAGCTTTCTTT. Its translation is CAISESKGAGGWNTEAFF.

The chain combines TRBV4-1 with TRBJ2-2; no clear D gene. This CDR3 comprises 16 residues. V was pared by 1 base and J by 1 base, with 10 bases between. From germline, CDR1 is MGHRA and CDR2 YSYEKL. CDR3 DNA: TGCGCCAGCAGCCAAGTTCTCAGGCGGAACACCGGGGAGCTGTTTTTT. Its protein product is CASSQVLRRNTGELFF.

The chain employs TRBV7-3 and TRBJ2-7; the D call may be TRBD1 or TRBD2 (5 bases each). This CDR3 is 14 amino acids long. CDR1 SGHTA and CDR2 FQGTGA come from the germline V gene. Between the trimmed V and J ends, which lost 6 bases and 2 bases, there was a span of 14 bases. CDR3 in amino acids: CASSPGRSTYEQYF. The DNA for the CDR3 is TGTGCCAGCAGTCCGGGGCGGTCTACCTACGAGCAGTACTTC. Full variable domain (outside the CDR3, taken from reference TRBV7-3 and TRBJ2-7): GAGVSQTPSNKVTEKGKYVELRCDPISGHTALYWYRQSLGQGPEFLIYFQGTGAADDSGLPNDRFFAVRPEGSVSTLKIQRTERGDSAVYLCASSPGRSTYEQYFGPGTRLTVT.